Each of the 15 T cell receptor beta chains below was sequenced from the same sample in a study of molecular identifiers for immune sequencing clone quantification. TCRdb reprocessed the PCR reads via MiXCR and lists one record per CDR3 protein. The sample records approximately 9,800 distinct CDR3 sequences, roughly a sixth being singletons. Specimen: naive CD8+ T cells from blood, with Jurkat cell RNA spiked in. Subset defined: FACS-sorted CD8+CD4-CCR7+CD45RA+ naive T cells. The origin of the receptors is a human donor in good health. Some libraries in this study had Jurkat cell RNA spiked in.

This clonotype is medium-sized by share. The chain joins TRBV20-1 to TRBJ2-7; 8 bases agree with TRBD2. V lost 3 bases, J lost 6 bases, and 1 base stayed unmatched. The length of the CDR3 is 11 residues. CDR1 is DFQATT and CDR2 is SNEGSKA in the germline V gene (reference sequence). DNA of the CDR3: TGCAGTGCTAGGGCGGGAGGCGAGCAGTACTTC. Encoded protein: CSARAGGEQYF.

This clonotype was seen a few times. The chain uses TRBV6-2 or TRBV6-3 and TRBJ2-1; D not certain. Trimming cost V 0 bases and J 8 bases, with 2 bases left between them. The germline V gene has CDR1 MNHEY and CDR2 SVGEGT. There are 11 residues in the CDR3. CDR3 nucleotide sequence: TGTGCCAGCAGTTACTCTCATGAGCAGTTCTTC. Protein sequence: CASSYSHEQFF.

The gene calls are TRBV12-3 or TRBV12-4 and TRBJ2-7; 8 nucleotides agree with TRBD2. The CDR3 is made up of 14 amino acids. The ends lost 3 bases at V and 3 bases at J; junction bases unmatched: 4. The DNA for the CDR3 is TGTGCCAGCAGTTTCGGACTAGCCCTCTACGAGCAGTACTTC. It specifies CASSFGLALYEQYF.

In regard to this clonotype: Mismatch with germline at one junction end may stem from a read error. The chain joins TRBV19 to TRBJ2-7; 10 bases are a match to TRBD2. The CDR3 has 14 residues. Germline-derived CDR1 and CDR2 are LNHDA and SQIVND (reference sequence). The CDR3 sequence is CVSKALAGGGEQYF. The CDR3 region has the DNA TGTGTCAGTAAAGCTTTAGCGGGAGGAGGTGAGCAGTACTTC.

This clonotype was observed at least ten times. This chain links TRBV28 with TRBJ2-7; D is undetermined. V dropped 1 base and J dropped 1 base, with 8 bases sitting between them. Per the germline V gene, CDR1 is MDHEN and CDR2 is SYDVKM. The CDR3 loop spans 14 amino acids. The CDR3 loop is CASSLSLESYEQYF. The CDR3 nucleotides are TGTGCCAGCAGTTTATCCCTGGAATCCTACGAGCAGTACTTC.

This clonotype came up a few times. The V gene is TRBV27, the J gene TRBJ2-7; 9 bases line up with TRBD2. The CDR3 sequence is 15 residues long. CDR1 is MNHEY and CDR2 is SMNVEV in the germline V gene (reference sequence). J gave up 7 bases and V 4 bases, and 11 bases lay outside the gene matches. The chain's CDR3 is CASSYIAGGPHEQYF. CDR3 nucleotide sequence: TGTGCCAGCAGTTACATCGCGGGAGGGCCGCATGAGCAGTACTTC.

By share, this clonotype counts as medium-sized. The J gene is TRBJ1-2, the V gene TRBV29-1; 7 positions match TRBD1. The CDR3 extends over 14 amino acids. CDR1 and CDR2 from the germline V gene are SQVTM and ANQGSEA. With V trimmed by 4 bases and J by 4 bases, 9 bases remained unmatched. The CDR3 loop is CSVVGGESLYGYTF. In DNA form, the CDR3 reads TGCAGCGTTGTAGGGGGCGAAAGCCTCTATGGCTACACCTTC. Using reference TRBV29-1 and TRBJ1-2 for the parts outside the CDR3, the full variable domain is SAVISQKPSRDICQRGTSLTIQCQVDSQVTMMFWYRQQPGQSLTLIATANQGSEATYESGFVIDKFPISRPNLTFSTLTVSNMSPEDSSIYLCSVVGGESLYGYTFGSGTRLTVV.

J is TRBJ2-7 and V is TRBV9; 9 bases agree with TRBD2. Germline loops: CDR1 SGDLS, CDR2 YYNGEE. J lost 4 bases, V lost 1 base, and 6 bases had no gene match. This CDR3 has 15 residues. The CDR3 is CASSVFSGSTYEQYF. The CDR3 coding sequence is TGTGCCAGCAGCGTATTTAGCGGGAGTACATACGAGCAGTACTTC.

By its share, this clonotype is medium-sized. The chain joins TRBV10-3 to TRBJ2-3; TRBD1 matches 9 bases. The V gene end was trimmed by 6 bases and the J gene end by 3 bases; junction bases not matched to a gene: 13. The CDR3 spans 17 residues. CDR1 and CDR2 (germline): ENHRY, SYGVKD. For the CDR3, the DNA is TGTGCCATCAGCCGACGCGACAGGGGGACTGGTACAGATACGCAGTATTTT. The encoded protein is CAISRRDRGTGTDTQYF.

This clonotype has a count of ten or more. The DNA for the CDR3 is TGCGCCAGCAGCTTAGGCCAGGGGGCAAACACCATATATTTT. Its protein product is CASSLGQGANTIYF. The chain employs TRBV5-1 and TRBJ1-3, with 8 bases fitting TRBD1. Trimming at V came to 2 bases and at J to 6 bases, leaving 4 bases not matched to a gene. Looked up from germline, CDR1 is SGHRS and CDR2 is YFSETQ. This CDR3 has 14 amino acids.

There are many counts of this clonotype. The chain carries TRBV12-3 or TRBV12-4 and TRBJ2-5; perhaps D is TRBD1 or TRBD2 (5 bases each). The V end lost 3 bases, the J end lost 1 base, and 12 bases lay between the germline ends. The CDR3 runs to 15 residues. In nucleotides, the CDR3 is TGTGCCAGCAGTTTGGTCGCAGGGAGCCAAGAGACCCAGTACTTC. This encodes CASSLVAGSQETQYF.

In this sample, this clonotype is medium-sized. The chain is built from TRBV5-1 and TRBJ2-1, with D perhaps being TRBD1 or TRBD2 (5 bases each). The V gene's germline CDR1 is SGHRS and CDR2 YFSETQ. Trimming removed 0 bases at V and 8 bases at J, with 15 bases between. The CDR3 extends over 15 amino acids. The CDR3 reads CASSLARGPRDEQFF. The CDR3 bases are TGCGCCAGCAGCTTGGCCCGGGGCCCCCGCGATGAGCAGTTCTTC.

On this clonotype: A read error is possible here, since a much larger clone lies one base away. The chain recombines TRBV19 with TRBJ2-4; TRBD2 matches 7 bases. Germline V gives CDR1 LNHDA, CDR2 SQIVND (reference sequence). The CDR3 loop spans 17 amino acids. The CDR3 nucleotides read TGTGCCAGTAGTATAGTGGGGGGGGACTGGGCCAAAAGCATTCAGTACTTC. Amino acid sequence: CASSIVGGDWAKSIQYF.

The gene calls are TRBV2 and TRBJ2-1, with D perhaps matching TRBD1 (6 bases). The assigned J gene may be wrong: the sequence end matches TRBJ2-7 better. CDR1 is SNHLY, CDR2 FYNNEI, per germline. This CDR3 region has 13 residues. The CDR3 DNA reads TGTGCCAGCAGTGGGGGGCTCGACAATGAGCAGTACTTC. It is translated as CASSGGLDNEQYF.

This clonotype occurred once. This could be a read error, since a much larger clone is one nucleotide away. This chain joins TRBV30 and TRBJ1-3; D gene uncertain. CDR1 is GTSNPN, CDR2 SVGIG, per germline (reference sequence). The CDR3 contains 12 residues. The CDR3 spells CARREMMNTIYF. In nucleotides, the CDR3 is TGTGCCCGGAGGGAAATGATGAACACCATATATTTT. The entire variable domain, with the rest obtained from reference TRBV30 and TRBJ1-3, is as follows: SQTIHQWPATLVQPVGSPLSLECTVEGTSNPNLYWYRQAAGRGLQLLFYSVGIGQISSEVPQNLSASRPQDRQFILSSKKLLLSDSGFYLCARREMMNTIYFGEGSWLTVV.